The 25 T cell receptor beta chains reported below all come from one sample, sequenced in a study of blood T cells in healthy people across ages. A second PCR of 7 to 11 cycles used a sample-barcoded 5' primer and a J-beta primer mix. TCRdb re-derived calls from the 5' RACE reads in MiXCR, one entry per CDR3 protein. The repertoire holds hundreds of thousands of distinct CDR3 sequences, 25% to 30% seen once, with around a sixth in the top ten. Input material: blood. The receptors stem from a woman of 80 years or more in good health.

This clonotype was picked up a small number of times. This rearrangement joins TRBV5-4 to TRBJ2-7; 7 nucleotides match TRBD2. The V and J ends lost 0 bases and 2 bases, in that order; junction bases with no gene match: 11. Germline CDR1 is SGHNT and CDR2 is YYREEE (reference sequence). The CDR3 extends over 17 amino acids. In DNA form, the CDR3 reads TGTGCCAGCAGCTTGGCTAGCGGCCCTGCCATCACCTACGAGCAGTACTTC. Protein product: CASSLASGPAITYEQYF. Looking up the rest from reference TRBV5-4 and TRBJ2-7 gives the full variable domain: ETGVTQSPTHLIKTRGQQVTLRCSSQSGHNTVSWYQQALGQGPQFIFQYYREEENGRGNFPPRFSGLQFPNYSSELNVNALELDDSALYLCASSLASGPAITYEQYFGPGTRLTVT.

This clonotype was seen a few times. This chain links TRBV4-2 with TRBJ2-3, with D perhaps matching TRBD2 (8 bases). Per germline, CDR1 LGHNA and CDR2 YNFKEQ. Trimming pared 0 bases from V and 7 bases from J, leaving 29 bases between. CDR3 length equals 20 residues. In DNA form, the CDR3 reads TGTGCCAGCAGCCAAGATCGAGGGGGCGGGGCGGGGGGAGGATTCTATACGCAGTATTTT. This encodes CASSQDRGGGAGGGFYTQYF.

This clonotype was detected many times. This chain connects TRBV6-4 to TRBJ1-2; D possibly corresponds to TRBD1 (5 bases). The CDR3 totals 17 residues. With 0 bases removed from V and 6 bases from J, the gap between germline ends came to 20 bases. Looked up from germline, CDR1 is MRHNA and CDR2 is SNTAGT. This CDR3 is CASSDSYRAGGGHGYTF. CDR3 coding DNA: TGTGCCAGCAGTGACTCGTACCGGGCCGGGGGAGGACATGGCTACACCTTC.

This clonotype was seen a few times. V gene TRBV20-1 combines with J gene TRBJ1-1; no definite D call. V was shortened by 5 bases and J by 0 bases, with 10 bases between the two germline ends. The germline V gene has CDR1 DFQATT and CDR2 SNEGSKA (reference sequence). CDR3 length equals 13 residues. In DNA, the CDR3 is TGCAGTGCTCAGACCGTAATGAACACTGAAGCTTTCTTT. Protein sequence: CSAQTVMNTEAFF.

In this sample, this clonotype turned up a few times. CDR3 amino acids: CAWSSTPGQGYNSPLHF. The CDR3 DNA sequence: TGTGCCTGGAGTTCTACCCCGGGACAGGGCTATAATTCACCCCTCCACTTT. The gene calls are TRBV30 and TRBJ1-6; TRBD1 aligns across 9 bases. The germline V gene has CDR1 GTSNPN and CDR2 SVGIG (reference sequence). This CDR3 has 17 residues. V trimming: 2 bases; J trimming: 3 bases; junction bases outside the gene matches: 8. The full variable domain, completed using reference TRBV30 and TRBJ1-6, is SQTIHQWPATLVQPVGSPLSLECTVEGTSNPNLYWYRQAAGRGLQLLFYSVGIGQISSEVPQNLSASRPQDRQFILSSKKLLLSDSGFYLCAWSSTPGQGYNSPLHFGNGTRLTVT.

Of note for this clonotype: One base away lies a much larger clone, so this may be a sequencing read error. The rearrangement uses TRBV5-5 and TRBJ2-3; 7 bases fit TRBD1. Germline-derived CDR1 and CDR2 are SGHKS and YYEKEE (reference sequence). The CDR3 loop spans 16 amino acids. The ends lost 4 bases at V and 4 bases at J; junction bases unmatched: 12. Here the CDR3 reads CASSEGNRGSADTQYF. The CDR3 DNA reads TGTGCCAGCAGCGAGGGTAACAGGGGAAGCGCAGATACGCAGTATTTT.

A few counts support this clonotype. The chain couples TRBV6-1 to TRBJ1-2, with D possibly matching TRBD1 (6 bases). Deletions cut 0 bases from V and 4 bases from J, with 12 bases between. Per the germline V gene, CDR1 is MNHNS and CDR2 is SASEGT. The CDR3 is 15 amino acids. The CDR3 sequence: CASSEAAGAVYGYTF. The CDR3 DNA reads TGTGCCAGCAGTGAAGCGGCGGGGGCGGTCTATGGCTACACCTTC.

This clonotype has at least ten counts. This chain uses TRBV12-3 or TRBV12-4 with TRBJ2-3; D ambiguous. V was clipped by 5 bases and J by 6 bases, with 15 bases between them. The CDR3 is made up of 14 amino acids. DNA of the CDR3: TGTGCCAGCAGTCTCCCAAGGCCAATGGATACGCAGTATTTT. Encoded protein: CASSLPRPMDTQYF.

The V gene is TRBV5-1, the J gene TRBJ2-7; TRBD1 matches 12 bases. The trim removed 3 bases at V and 0 bases at J, leaving 4 bases unmatched. CDR3 size: 16 residues. CDR1 is SGHRS and CDR2 is YFSETQ in the germline V gene. CDR3 residues: CASSWGQGASSYEQYF. The CDR3, as DNA: TGCGCCAGCAGCTGGGGACAGGGGGCCTCCTCCTACGAGCAGTACTTC.

This clonotype was recorded a few times. Sequence at one end of the junction differs from germline and may be a read error. The rearrangement joins TRBV9 to TRBJ2-3; perhaps D is TRBD1 or TRBD2 (5 bases each). The length of the CDR3 is 17 residues. CDR1 is SGDLS and CDR2 is YYNGEE in the germline V gene. CDR3 residues: CTSSAGDGTPPGYTQYF. In DNA, the CDR3 is TGTACCAGCAGCGCTGGGGACGGGACCCCTCCCGGGTATACGCAGTATTTT.

A word on this clonotype: This could be a read error, since a much larger clone is one nucleotide away. CDR3 coding DNA: TGCGCCAGCAGCCGGGGGGACGGAGATACGCCGTATTTT. Encoded protein: CASSRGDGDTPYF. The chain has TRBV5-1 and TRBJ2-3, with 7 bases fitting TRBD2. The CDR3 is made up of 13 amino acids. Germline V gives CDR1 SGHRS, CDR2 YFSETQ.

This clonotype occurred a few times. The V call is TRBV9, the J call TRBJ1-3; tentative D call: TRBD1 (6 bases). This CDR3 comprises 15 residues. Deletions cut 4 bases from V and 0 bases from J, with 11 bases between. Germline V gives CDR1 SGDLS, CDR2 YYNGEE. The CDR3 region is CASSQTGPSGNTIYF. The CDR3 DNA follows: TGTGCCAGCAGCCAGACAGGTCCCTCTGGAAACACCATATATTTT.

This chain joins TRBV7-6 and TRBJ1-1, with a possible D match to TRBD1 (5 bases). CDR3 size: 14 residues. Trimming shortened V by 5 bases and J by 5 bases, and 15 bases separated the two germline ends. CDR1 is SGHVS, CDR2 FNYEAQ, per germline. For the CDR3, the DNA is TGTGCCAGCAGCCCTCCGCGGGGGGGTACTGAAGCTTTCTTT. It translates to CASSPPRGGTEAFF. The variable domain in full, with the rest retrieved from reference TRBV7-6 and TRBJ1-1, is GAGVSQSPRYKVTKRGQDVALRCDPISGHVSLYWYRQALGQGPEFLTYFNYEAQQDKSGLPNDRFSAERPEGSISTLTIQRTEQRDSAMYRCASSPPRGGTEAFFGQGTRLTVV.

This clonotype was observed once. The chain is built from TRBV28 and TRBJ1-5, with 7 positions matching TRBD1. V was pared by 7 bases and J by 0 bases, with 15 bases of the junction left unmatched. The length of the CDR3 is 18 residues. Per the germline V gene, CDR1 is MDHEN and CDR2 is SYDVKM. CDR3 residues: CASTRSRDRGFSNQPQHF. The DNA of the CDR3 is TGTGCCAGCACCCGAAGCCGGGACAGAGGTTTTAGCAATCAGCCCCAGCATTTT.

This clonotype was recorded many times. The chain uses TRBV27 and TRBJ1-1, with D hard to call. The V and J ends lost 8 bases and 5 bases respectively, with 12 bases between them. Germline V gene sequence: CDR1 MNHEY, CDR2 SMNVEV (reference sequence). The CDR3 contains 12 residues. CDR3 residues: CASWRVGTEAFF. Written as DNA, the CDR3 is TGTGCCAGCTGGAGGGTGGGGACTGAAGCTTTCTTT.

Notes on this clonotype: Its ends do not fully match the called genes, so a read error is possible. V is TRBV24-1 and J is TRBJ2-1; the match to TRBD2 covers 8 bases. CDR1 is KGHDR and CDR2 is SFDVKD in the germline V gene. This CDR3 has 19 residues. Here the CDR3 DNA reads TGTGCCCCCAGTGATTTGGGACCGAGCGGGGGTAGCTCCTACAATGAGCAGTTCTTC. The encoded protein is CAPSDLGPSGGSSYNEQFF.

J is TRBJ2-3 and V is TRBV14; D may be TRBD1 (5 bases). The germline V gene has CDR1 SGHDN and CDR2 FVKESK. The CDR3 has 16 amino acids. Trimming pared 1 base from V and 0 bases from J, leaving 11 bases between. Here the CDR3 DNA reads TGTGCCAGCAGCCAAGCGCTAGGGGTTAGCACAGATACGCAGTATTTT. Encoded protein: CASSQALGVSTDTQYF.

This clonotype was detected ten times or more. This chain uses TRBV20-1 with TRBJ2-1; D might be TRBD2 (5 bases). There are 16 residues in the CDR3. CDR1 and CDR2 from the germline V gene are DFQATT and SNEGSKA (reference sequence). V was shortened by 1 base and J by 1 base, with 14 bases between the two germline ends. CDR3 protein: CSARGAAVSSYNEQFF. As DNA, the CDR3 is TGCAGTGCTAGAGGAGCGGCCGTTAGTTCCTACAATGAGCAGTTCTTC.

This clonotype was found many times. The rearrangement joins TRBV12-3 or TRBV12-4 to TRBJ1-2, with a possible D match to TRBD1 (5 bases). V was trimmed by 6 bases and J by 8 bases, leaving 19 bases between them. CDR3 size: 14 residues. DNA for the CDR3: TGTGCCAGCAGGCGTACAAGCATGGGGCCCGGCTACACCTTC. Its protein is CASRRTSMGPGYTF.

A remark on this clonotype: With a much larger clone just one base away, this may be a read error. J is TRBJ1-2 and V is TRBV28; 8 bases are a match to TRBD1. Trimming at V came to 6 bases and at J to 10 bases, leaving 7 bases not matched to a gene. Looked up from germline, CDR1 is MDHEN and CDR2 is SYDVKM. CDR3 size: 12 residues. The CDR3 sequence: CASRSPGQVYTF. DNA of the CDR3: TGTGCCAGCAGGTCTCCGGGACAGGTCTACACCTTC.

This clonotype was counted ten times or more. The CDR3 loop is CASSLHGLEGLETQYF. The CDR3 DNA sequence: TGTGCCAGCAGCTTACATGGACTAGAAGGGTTAGAGACCCAGTACTTC. The V call is TRBV7-8, the J call TRBJ2-5; 7 nucleotides match TRBD2. In germline, CDR1 is SGHVS, CDR2 FQNEAQ. The ends lost 2 bases at V and 4 bases at J; junction bases unmatched: 10. The CDR3 is 16 residues long.

On this clonotype itself: This may come from a read error, since a much larger clone is one base off. The V call is TRBV7-6, the J call TRBJ2-7; 7 bases agree with TRBD1. This CDR3 comprises 14 residues. The junction had 10 bases not matched to a gene; V was cut back by 5 bases and J by 6 bases. CDR1 and CDR2 from the germline V gene are SGHVS and FNYEAQ. The DNA for the CDR3 is TGTGCCAGCAGCCGTAAGACAGGGTGTGGCGAGCAGTACTTC. Translating gives CASSRKTGCGEQYF.

This clonotype was counted ten times or more. V gene TRBV20-1 combines with J gene TRBJ1-1; D not resolved. CDR1 DFQATT and CDR2 SNEGSKA come from the germline V gene (reference sequence). This CDR3 is 13 amino acids long. V gave up 1 base and J gave up 4 bases, with 10 bases separating them. The CDR3 sequence is CSARGLGGTEAFF. As DNA, the CDR3 is TGCAGTGCTAGAGGTCTAGGCGGCACTGAAGCTTTCTTT.

The sample holds a few counts of this clonotype. A much larger clone differs from this one at a single base, so this may be a read error. The chain is built from TRBV29-1 and TRBJ2-7; no clear D. Germline lookup yields CDR1 SQVTM and CDR2 ANQGSEA. Trimming left V 6 bases short and J 0 bases short, with 6 bases between. CDR3 length: 11 amino acids. The CDR3 DNA sequence: TGCAGCGTCCCCTCCTCCTACGAGCAGTACTTC. Translation: CSVPSSYEQYF.

This clonotype appeared many times. This chain connects TRBV7-9 to TRBJ1-1; 7 positions match TRBD1. The CDR3 has 15 residues. V lost 1 base, J lost 6 bases, and 8 bases stayed unmatched. CDR1 is SEHNR and CDR2 is FQNEAQ in the germline V gene (reference sequence). The CDR3 sequence: CASSLGQDRMAEAFF. In DNA form, the CDR3 reads TGTGCCAGCAGCTTAGGACAGGACAGGATGGCTGAAGCTTTCTTT.